The source of this T cell receptor (beta chain) is a study of T cells in Graves' hyperthyroidism and ophthalmopathy. The TCR beta CDR3 regions underwent amplification using RNA transcripts as the source. An initial round of RT-PCR targeting the TCR CDR3 relied on the HTBI primer set. TCRdb analysed the multiplex PCR reads with MiXCR anew, one entry per CDR3 protein. The sample lists hundreds of thousands of distinct CDR3 sequences; 15% to 20% were seen once. Investigators excluded patients with uncontrolled infection, other autoimmune disease, pregnancy or lactation. The CDR3 extends over 14 amino acids. Germline CDR1 is WNHNN and CDR2 is SYGVQD (reference sequence). V lost 4 bases and J 1 base, leaving 9 bases between the germline ends.

Sequenced sample: blood. The sequence was obtained from a woman aged 25 to 39 with Graves' hyperthyroidism. The V call is TRBV10-1, the J call TRBJ2-3; D gene uncertain. In DNA form, the CDR3 reads TGCGCCAGCAGTGTCTCTAGGGGCACAGATACGCAGTATTTT. Protein sequence: CASSVSRGTDTQYF.